This T cell receptor beta chain was profiled in a study of a mutant IDH1 vaccine in newly diagnosed glioma. Time point reported: week 5, during vaccination. Each vaccine dose was 300 ug of mutant IDH1 20-mer peptide, with topical imiquimod. On this clone: The antigen is unknown.

Data came from immunoSEQ multiplex PCR; TCRdb stores just in-frame clones and leaves some out. The table includes under 70,000 clones, about 80% detected once. The source was PBMCs, collected from a glioma patient whose treatment included an IDH1 peptide vaccine. The clonotype originates from a man under 40 with glioma.

This CDR3 is CASSALNRGTEAFF. DNA of the CDR3: TGTGCCAGCAGCGCGTTAAACAGGGGCACTGAAGCTTTCTTT. J is TRBJ1-1 and V is TRBV9, with 7 bases matching TRBD1. This CDR3 is 14 amino acids long. Germline values: CDR1 SGDLS, CDR2 YYNGEE. V lost 3 bases, J lost 4 bases, and 6 bases stayed unmatched. The full variable domain, rest sourced from reference TRBV9 and TRBJ1-1, is DSGVTQTPKHLITATGQRVTLRCSPRSGDLSVYWYQQSLDQGLQFLIQYYNGEERAKGNILERFSAQQFPDLHSELNLSSLELGDSALYFCASSALNRGTEAFFGQGTRLTVV.